Presented here are 30 T cell receptor beta chains from one specimen sequenced in a study of blood T cell repertoires in COVID-19. The repertoire was sequenced with immunoSEQ multiplex PCR; TCRdb's copy has only in-frame clones and lacks some. The repertoire includes tens of thousands of clones, 85% to 90% of them detected once, and 55% to 60% sits in the top ten. Sequences were obtained from peripheral blood. The origin of the receptors is a man aged 65-85 years with acute or convalescent COVID-19.

The chain has TRBV18 and TRBJ1-2, with TRBD1 identical over 11 bases. V shed 3 bases and J 5 bases; nucleotides not matched to a gene: 14. The germline V gene has CDR1 KGHSH and CDR2 LQKENI. The CDR3 has 18 amino acids. The CDR3 bases are TGTGCCAGCTCACCGGGTGGTGGGACAGGGGGACCTCGGTATGGCTACACCTTC. Encoded protein: CASSPGGGTGGPRYGYTF.

Only a few counts were recorded for this clone. The genes are TRBV5-4 and TRBJ2-7, with D tentatively TRBD1 (6 bases). The CDR3 consists of 15 residues. The germline V and J ends were trimmed by 4 bases and 6 bases, with 20 bases remaining between them. Per germline, CDR1 SGHNT and CDR2 YYREEE (reference sequence). The CDR3 coding sequence is TGTGCCAGCAGCCCGCGCTTGGGGACACGGGGCGAGCAGTACTTC. It yields the protein CASSPRLGTRGEQYF.

The chain carries TRBV5-4 and TRBJ1-1; weak D call: TRBD1 (5 bases). The germline V and J ends were trimmed by 4 bases and 5 bases, with 15 bases remaining between them. Germline assignment: CDR1 SGHNT and CDR2 YYREEE (reference sequence). This CDR3 is built from 14 residues. DNA of the CDR3: TGTGCCAGCAGCACACAGGTTTTCGGGACTGAAGCTTTCTTT. Translated: CASSTQVFGTEAFF.

This chain links TRBV5-1 with TRBJ1-3; possible D gene TRBD1, 6 bases. There are 16 residues in the CDR3. Germline V gene lookup returns CDR1 SGHRS and CDR2 YFSETQ. The V gene lost 1 base and the J gene lost 0 bases, with 11 bases spanning the gap. CDR3 sequence: CASSLQGRSSGNTIYF. The CDR3 bases are TGCGCCAGCAGCTTGCAGGGGCGCTCCTCTGGAAACACCATATATTTT.

This clone has a single count. This sequence joins TRBV29-1 and TRBJ2-1, with TRBD1 identical over 7 bases. The CDR3 length is 15 residues. V trimming: 8 bases; J trimming: 1 base; junction bases outside the gene matches: 11. Germline V gives CDR1 SQVTM, CDR2 ANQGSEA. CDR3 coding DNA: TGCAGCTCCCAGGTGGGGACAGATTCCTACAATGAGCAGTTCTTC. The encoded protein is CSSQVGTDSYNEQFF.

This rearrangement joins TRBV6-5 to TRBJ1-4; D is unclear. The germline V gene has CDR1 MNHEY and CDR2 SVGAGI. Trimming stripped 6 bases from V and 5 bases from J, with 13 bases between. This CDR3 contains 14 residues. The CDR3 sequence is CASRYERSNEKLFF. The CDR3 DNA sequence: TGTGCCAGCAGATACGAGAGATCCAATGAAAAACTGTTTTTT.

This clone was observed once. The chain uses TRBV18 and TRBJ2-7; TRBD1 aligns across 9 bases. The V gene's germline CDR1 is KGHSH and CDR2 LQKENI. V lost 6 bases to trimming and J lost 5 bases; unmatched junction nucleotides: 8. This CDR3 is built from 14 residues. CDR3 nucleotide sequence: TGTGCCAGCTCGGGGGACAGGGCCTTCCACGAGCAGTACTTC. It translates to CASSGDRAFHEQYF.

The V call is TRBV7-9, the J call TRBJ1-2; D call uncertain. There are 14 residues in the CDR3. With 5 bases removed from V and 0 bases from J, the gap between germline ends came to 10 bases. Germline V CDR1 and CDR2: SEHNR, FQNEAQ (reference sequence). Here the CDR3 DNA reads TGTGCCAGCAGCGCCCAGTACGCTAACTATGGCTACACCTTC. Translating it yields CASSAQYANYGYTF.

The rearrangement joins TRBV28 to TRBJ1-2; perhaps TRBD1 as D (5 bases). Germline-derived CDR1 and CDR2 are MDHEN and SYDVKM. There are 14 residues in the CDR3. The germline V and J ends were trimmed by 5 bases and 2 bases, with 12 bases remaining between them. This chain's CDR3 is CASSLRQINYGYTF. The DNA of the CDR3 is TGTGCCAGCAGTCTCCGACAGATAAACTATGGCTACACCTTC.

V and J are TRBV7-2 and TRBJ2-7; TRBD1 aligns across 8 bases. Losses at the gene ends were 4 bases for V and 5 bases for J; bases not matched to a gene: 10. Germline values: CDR1 SGHTA, CDR2 FQGNSA. CDR3 size: 15 residues. The CDR3 reads CASSSQGQGGNEQYF. DNA of the CDR3: TGTGCCAGCAGCTCCCAAGGACAGGGAGGCAACGAGCAGTACTTC.

This clone appeared a single time. The J gene is TRBJ1-2, the V gene TRBV2; 9 nucleotides match TRBD1. Unmatched junction bases numbered 5, after V lost 6 bases and J lost 0 bases. The germline CDR1 and CDR2 sequences are SNHLY and FYNNEI. The CDR3 is 15 amino acids. The CDR3 loop reads CASRQGATSNYGYTF. The CDR3 nucleotides are TGTGCCAGCAGACAGGGGGCGACCTCTAACTATGGCTACACCTTC.

This chain links TRBV30 with TRBJ2-2; tentative D call: TRBD2 (7 bases). This CDR3 spans 16 amino acids. Between the trimmed V and J ends, which lost 0 bases and 1 base, there was a span of 12 bases. Germline values: CDR1 GTSNPN, CDR2 SVGIG (reference sequence). In DNA, the CDR3 is TGTGCCTGGAGTGTACGGAGGGGGGGGAACACCGGGGAGCTGTTTTTT. Translating gives CAWSVRRGGNTGELFF.

This chain uses TRBV19 with TRBJ2-2; 7 bases are a match to TRBD2. The CDR3 runs 14 residues. V lost 6 bases to trimming and J lost 7 bases; unmatched junction nucleotides: 8. Germline CDR1 reads LNHDA; CDR2 reads SQIVND (reference sequence). The CDR3 protein is CASRASGAGGELFF. In DNA form, the CDR3 reads TGTGCCAGTAGGGCTAGCGGCGCTGGCGGGGAGCTGTTTTTT.

V and J are TRBV20-1 and TRBJ1-2, with a tentative D call TRBD1 (6 bases). Trimming took off 3 bases at V and 8 bases at J, with 16 bases between the two ends. Looked up from germline, CDR1 is DFQATT and CDR2 is SNEGSKA (reference sequence). This CDR3 spans 13 amino acids. As DNA, the CDR3 is TGCAGTGCTAGTACTTCAGGGGATAGCGGCTACACCTTC. Protein product: CSASTSGDSGYTF.

V gene TRBV7-9 combines with J gene TRBJ2-7, with D unclear. The length of the CDR3 is 14 residues. Germline V CDR1 and CDR2: SEHNR, FQNEAQ (reference sequence). The V end lost 6 bases, the J end lost 0 bases, and 12 bases lay between the germline ends. CDR3 sequence reads: CASRSAGSSYEQYF. The CDR3 DNA is TGTGCCAGCAGATCGGCAGGTAGCTCCTACGAGCAGTACTTC.

There are a few counts of this clone. The V call is TRBV27, the J call TRBJ2-2, with a possible D match to TRBD1 (6 bases). The germline CDR1 and CDR2 sequences are MNHEY and SMNVEV (reference sequence). The ends were cut back, 5 bases at V and 2 bases at J, with 9 bases in the middle. This CDR3 has 14 amino acids. CDR3 loop: CASSVDSNTGELFF. The CDR3 region has the DNA TGTGCCAGCAGTGTGGACAGCAACACCGGGGAGCTGTTTTTT.

This clone was counted between two and nine times. The chain has TRBV15 and TRBJ2-7; 8 bases map to TRBD2. The CDR3 is 16 amino acids. The V segment lost 0 bases and the J segment 5 bases; nucleotides outside the gene matches: 9. Germline V gene data show CDR1 as LNHNV and CDR2 as YYDKDF (reference sequence). CDR3 coding DNA: TGTGCCACCAGCAGAGATAGGAGCGGGAGATTCGACGAGCAGTACTTC. Its protein is CATSRDRSGRFDEQYF.

The V call is TRBV7-9, the J call TRBJ1-3, with TRBD1 identical over 7 bases. V lost 3 bases and J lost 5; bases outside the gene matches: 4. This CDR3 comprises 14 residues. From germline, CDR1 is SEHNR and CDR2 FQNEAQ (reference sequence). DNA of the CDR3: TGTGCCAGCAGCTTGAGGGACAGCCGAAACACCATATATTTT. Its protein is CASSLRDSRNTIYF.

The CDR3: CASIRRGLAGGYTDTQYF. The DNA for the CDR3 is TGTGCCAGCATCCGCCGCGGACTAGCGGGAGGATACACAGATACGCAGTATTTT. The chain joins TRBV19 to TRBJ2-3; 14 bases line up with TRBD2. CDR1 is LNHDA, CDR2 SQIVND, per germline (reference sequence). The V and J ends lost 9 bases and 2 bases, in that order; junction bases with no gene match: 13. The CDR3 totals 18 residues.

This clone has a single count. The gene calls are TRBV6-5 and TRBJ2-1; 9 nucleotides align to TRBD2. The CDR3 length is 15 residues. V lost 2 bases and J lost 7; bases outside the gene matches: 6. The germline gives CDR1 MNHEY, CDR2 SVGAGI. CDR3 bases: TGTGCCAGCAGTTACCAACTAGCGGGTGGGAATGAGCAGTTCTTC. Translating gives CASSYQLAGGNEQFF.

The chain links TRBV18 to TRBJ1-1; D ambiguous. V lost 3 bases to trimming and J lost 0 bases, with 5 bases between them. Germline loops: CDR1 KGHSH, CDR2 LQKENI. The CDR3 has 13 amino acids. The CDR3 DNA reads TGTGCCAGCTCACCGGCTTTGAACACTGAAGCTTTCTTT. This encodes CASSPALNTEAFF.

The chain employs TRBV21-1 and TRBJ1-4; TRBD1 is taken as the D call from the table, unchecked against the DNA. TRBV21-1 is deemed a pseudogene. This CDR3 contains 17 residues. The CDR3 nucleotides read TGTGCCAGCAGCAAAGCAAGGCAGGGGGATTCTTATGAAAAACTGTTTTTT. It specifies CASSKARQGDSYEKLFF.

The chain joins TRBV6-2 or TRBV6-3 to TRBJ1-1, with 7 bases fitting TRBD1. V gave up 5 bases and J gave up 0 bases; unmatched junction bases: 3. The CDR3 runs to 14 residues. CDR1 MNHEY and CDR2 SVGEGT come from the germline V gene. The CDR3, as DNA: TGTGCCAGCAGTGCGGGACAGATGAACACTGAAGCTTTCTTT. This codes for CASSAGQMNTEAFF.

The chain couples TRBV7-2 to TRBJ1-1, with 8 nucleotides matching TRBD1. The CDR3 totals 14 residues. CDR1 and CDR2 (germline): SGHTA, FQGNSA. V trimming: 6 bases; J trimming: 0 bases; junction bases outside the gene matches: 3. The CDR3 region has the DNA TGTGCCAGCAGATTACAGGGGGTGAACACTGAAGCTTTCTTT. Protein sequence: CASRLQGVNTEAFF.

The chain recombines TRBV5-5 with TRBJ1-1, with D uncertain. Germline V CDR1 and CDR2: SGHKS, YYEKEE (reference sequence). Trimming took 4 bases from V and 4 from J, leaving 17 bases between them. The CDR3 consists of 15 residues. CDR3 sequence reads: CASSRLGGLGTEAFF. CDR3 sequence (DNA): TGTGCCAGCAGCCGTCTTGGAGGGTTGGGCACTGAAGCTTTCTTT.

The rearrangement uses TRBV19 and TRBJ1-4, with a tentative D call TRBD1 (5 bases). CDR1 and CDR2 (germline): LNHDA, SQIVND (reference sequence). The CDR3 has 14 amino acids. Trimming took 7 bases from V and 2 from J, leaving 11 bases between them. The CDR3 coding sequence is TGTGCCAGTACTAGGGGAAGGACTAATGAAAAACTGTTTTTT. Its protein product is CASTRGRTNEKLFF. Looking up the rest from reference TRBV19 and TRBJ1-4 gives the full variable domain: DGGITQSPKYLFRKEGQNVTLSCEQNLNHDAMYWYRQDPGQGLRLIYYSQIVNDFQKGDIAEGYSVSREKKESFPLTVTSAQKNPTAFYLCASTRGRTNEKLFFGSGTQLSVL.

The gene calls are TRBV3-1 (or the pseudogene TRBV3-2) and TRBJ1-1; D is uncertain. V was trimmed by 4 bases and J by 0 bases, leaving 15 bases between them. This CDR3 is built from 16 residues. Germline lookup yields CDR1 LGHDT and CDR2 YNNKEL (reference sequence). The CDR3 sequence: CASSPPLCGMNTEAFF. CDR3 bases: TGTGCCAGCAGCCCTCCGCTATGCGGAATGAACACTGAAGCTTTCTTT.

This clone was found once. The gene calls are TRBV7-2 and TRBJ1-1; TRBD1 aligns across 7 bases. V lost 3 bases and J lost 8; bases outside the gene matches: 6. The CDR3 runs 13 residues. Germline CDR1 reads SGHTA; CDR2 reads FQGNSA. The CDR3 loop reads CASSFTGAPEAFF. The CDR3 nucleotides are TGTGCCAGCAGCTTCACAGGGGCCCCAGAAGCTTTCTTT.

With respect to this clone: Other DNA sequences in the same sample also yield this CDR3. The chain has TRBV27 and TRBJ1-5; D gene ambiguous. This CDR3 comprises 13 residues. The V gene lost 5 bases and the J gene lost 0 bases, with 5 bases spanning the gap. Germline values: CDR1 MNHEY, CDR2 SMNVEV (reference sequence). This CDR3 is CASSPYSNQPQHF. CDR3 sequence (DNA): TGTGCCAGCAGTCCTTATAGCAATCAGCCCCAGCATTTT.

This clone came up once. The CDR3 loop is CASSSGVTDTQYF. The CDR3 nucleotides read TGTGCCAGCAGTAGCGGGGTCACAGATACGCAGTATTTT. The chain couples TRBV11-3 to TRBJ2-3; 8 positions agree with TRBD2. The CDR3 spans 13 residues. The V segment lost 6 bases and the J segment 2 bases; nucleotides outside the gene matches: 1. The V gene's germline CDR1 is SGHNT and CDR2 YENEEA.